These 30 T cell receptor beta chains were sequenced from one sample in a study of T cell responses to AZD1222 COVID-19 vaccine. Profiled with immunoSEQ multiplex PCR; TCRdb holds only in-frame clones, not every one. The data contain 50,000 to 60,000 clones, 88% of them singletons. The starting material was peripheral blood, obtained on day 0 of AZD1222 vaccination. All receptors derive from an adult in good health.

This clone is labeled as medium-sized. V gene TRBV19 combines with J gene TRBJ1-5; weak D call: TRBD1 (6 bases). Germline V gene lookup returns CDR1 LNHDA and CDR2 SQIVND (reference sequence). V lost 10 bases, J lost 1 base, and 11 bases lay in between. CDR3 length: 13 amino acids. CDR3 region: CATEQGSNQPQHF. CDR3 sequence (DNA): TGTGCCACCGAACAGGGAAGCAATCAGCCCCAGCATTTT. The variable domain in full, with the rest retrieved from reference TRBV19 and TRBJ1-5, is DGGITQSPKYLFRKEGQNVTLSCEQNLNHDAMYWYRQDPGQGLRLIYYSQIVNDFQKGDIAEGYSVSREKKESFPLTVTSAQKNPTAFYLCATEQGSNQPQHFGDGTRLSIL.

The chain has TRBV7-8 and TRBJ1-3, with 7 bases matching TRBD1. CDR1 is SGHVS, CDR2 FQNEAQ, per germline. Trimming cost V 5 bases and J 8 bases; bases outside gene matches: 6. This CDR3 spans 13 amino acids. This CDR3 reads CASSLTGDYTIYF. The CDR3, as DNA: TGTGCCAGCAGCCTAACAGGGGATTACACCATATATTTT.

This clone was found once. V gene TRBV2 combines with J gene TRBJ2-5; 11 bases are a match to TRBD1. CDR3 size: 16 residues. Germline values: CDR1 SNHLY, CDR2 FYNNEI. With 6 bases clipped from V and 1 base from J, the junction kept 7 bases outside the gene matches. CDR3 in amino acids: CASRRGQGASQETQYF. The CDR3 bases are TGTGCCAGCAGACGTGGACAGGGGGCCAGCCAAGAGACCCAGTACTTC.

This chain links TRBV18 with TRBJ1-1; D call uncertain. Germline V CDR1 and CDR2: KGHSH, LQKENI. Trimming took off 5 bases at V and 0 bases at J, with 7 bases between the two ends. CDR3 size: 13 residues. CDR3 DNA: TGTGCCAGCTCAGAGGTTATGAACACTGAAGCTTTCTTT. Protein product: CASSEVMNTEAFF.

V usage is TRBV9 and J usage is TRBJ2-7; D is unresolved. Trimming pared 0 bases from V and 0 bases from J, leaving 10 bases between. CDR1 SGDLS and CDR2 YYNGEE come from the germline V gene. This CDR3 has 15 residues. The CDR3 spells CASSVGSGTSYEQYF. The CDR3 DNA reads TGTGCCAGCAGCGTAGGGTCGGGTACCTCCTACGAGCAGTACTTC.

The rearrangement uses TRBV5-1 and TRBJ2-7, with TRBD1 matching over 8 bases. Germline lookup yields CDR1 SGHRS and CDR2 YFSETQ. CDR3 size: 16 residues. After removal of 4 bases from V and 2 bases from J, the junction contained 11 bases not matched to a gene. The CDR3 is CASSNFAWDRTYEQYF. CDR3 DNA: TGCGCCAGCAGCAATTTCGCCTGGGACAGGACCTACGAGCAGTACTTC. The full variable domain, with the rest looked up from reference TRBV5-1 and TRBJ2-7, is KAGVTQTPRYLIKTRGQQVTLSCSPISGHRSVSWYQQTPGQGLQFLFEYFSETQRNKGNFPGRFSGRQFSNSRSEMNVSTLELGDSALYLCASSNFAWDRTYEQYFGPGTRLTVT.

This chain connects TRBV5-8 to TRBJ1-5; 10 nucleotides line up with TRBD1. With V trimmed by 4 bases and J by 2 bases, 3 bases remained unmatched. The CDR3 runs to 15 residues. CDR1 is SGHTS and CDR2 is YDEGEE in the germline V gene. CDR3 sequence (DNA): TGTGCCAGCAGCCGGACAGGGGGTGGCAATCAGCCCCAGCATTTT. Translation gives CASSRTGGGNQPQHF.

J is TRBJ1-1 and V is TRBV6-6, with no clear D. There are 13 residues in the CDR3. V gave up 7 bases and J gave up 5 bases, with 14 bases separating them. Germline V lookup: CDR1 MNHNY, CDR2 SVGAGI (reference sequence). This CDR3 is CASTLWARTEAFF. The CDR3 nucleotides read TGTGCCAGCACCCTTTGGGCAAGGACTGAAGCTTTCTTT.

This chain uses TRBV6-1 with TRBJ2-6; D unresolved. V was clipped by 3 bases and J by 0 bases, with 12 bases between them. CDR3 length equals 17 residues. Germline CDR1 reads MNHNS; CDR2 reads SASEGT. CDR3 sequence: CASSERGTNSGANVLTF. In nucleotides, the CDR3 is TGTGCCAGCAGTGAGCGAGGCACCAACTCTGGGGCCAACGTCCTGACTTTC.

Concerning this clone: Distinct nucleotide sequences in the sample also encode this CDR3. This chain joins TRBV24-1 and TRBJ1-2, with a possible D match to TRBD1 (6 bases). Germline V CDR1 and CDR2: KGHDR, SFDVKD. V shed 7 bases and J shed 2 bases, with 10 bases lying between them. The CDR3 spans 13 residues. CDR3 residues: CATSRTANYGYTF. CDR3 bases: TGTGCCACCAGCCGGACAGCCAACTATGGCTACACCTTC.

This rearrangement joins TRBV5-8 to TRBJ1-1; D call uncertain. CDR1 is SGHTS and CDR2 is YDEGEE in the germline V gene. The CDR3 runs 13 residues. V lost 2 bases, J lost 5 bases, and 10 bases lay in between. The CDR3 nucleotides read TGTGCCAGCAGCTTAAGTGCGAGAACTGAAGCTTTCTTT. Encoded protein: CASSLSARTEAFF.

The rearrangement uses TRBV9 and TRBJ1-2; D might be TRBD1 (5 bases). Trimming cost V 1 base and J 1 base, with 20 bases left between them. Germline CDR1 is SGDLS and CDR2 is YYNGEE. The length of the CDR3 is 18 residues. The CDR3 DNA reads TGTGCCAGCAGCGTAAACCCGGCGGGTTTGGGGGTTAACTATGGCTACACCTTC. Amino acid sequence: CASSVNPAGLGVNYGYTF.

The V and J genes are TRBV11-3 and TRBJ2-7; no clear D gene. This CDR3 region has 11 residues. V was cut by 4 bases and J by 5 bases, with 6 bases left in between. Germline assignment: CDR1 SGHNT and CDR2 YENEEA. CDR3 DNA: TGTGCCAGCAGCTCACTCGACGAGCAGTACTTC. It codes for CASSSLDEQYF.

The V and J genes are TRBV3-1 (or the pseudogene TRBV3-2) and TRBJ2-2; no firm D call. CDR3 length: 16 amino acids. The germline V and J ends were trimmed by 0 bases and 0 bases, with 8 bases remaining between them. Germline V gene data show CDR1 as LGHDT and CDR2 as YNNKEL (reference sequence). The CDR3 nucleotides read TGTGCCAGCAGCCAAGAGACGGCCGCGAACACCGGGGAGCTGTTTTTT. Amino acid sequence: CASSQETAANTGELFF.

The CDR3 sequence is CARSLAPKPPAGGRIQNTGELFF. The DNA of the CDR3 is TGTGCCAGAAGCTTGGCCCCGAAACCTCCAGCGGGAGGCCGGATCCAGAACACCGGGGAGCTGTTTTTT. This rearrangement joins TRBV5-3 to TRBJ2-2; TRBD2 aligns across 9 bases. TRBV5-3 is sorted into the ORF group, with uncertain function. The junction had 22 bases not matched to a gene; V was cut back by 0 bases and J by 1 base. The CDR3 has 23 residues.

This chain joins TRBV23-1 and TRBJ1-1; D is unclear. TRBV23-1 is an ORF, and what it does is uncertain. The CDR3 contains 14 residues. The ends were cut back, 9 bases at V and 3 bases at J, with 17 bases in the middle. CDR3 amino acids: CARKVGIIDTEAFF. CDR3 nucleotide sequence: TGCGCCAGGAAGGTAGGGATCATCGACACTGAAGCTTTCTTT.

The chain has TRBV6-5 and TRBJ2-7; 7 positions match TRBD1. Trimming cost V 6 bases and J 1 base; bases outside gene matches: 6. The CDR3 runs to 14 residues. Germline-derived CDR1 and CDR2 are MNHEY and SVGAGI. The CDR3 DNA sequence: TGTGCCAGCAGCCCCGGGACAGTTTCCTACGAGCAGTACTTC. Protein product: CASSPGTVSYEQYF.

The chain couples TRBV7-9 to TRBJ1-1; 9 bases are a match to TRBD1. Germline CDR1 reads SEHNR; CDR2 reads FQNEAQ (reference sequence). J gave up 8 bases and V 0 bases, and 16 bases lay outside the gene matches. The CDR3 covers 18 residues. The CDR3: CASSLALTRDRDRVEAFF. CDR3 bases: TGTGCCAGCAGCTTAGCCCTAACCCGGGACAGGGACAGGGTCGAAGCTTTCTTT.

The gene calls are TRBV9 and TRBJ1-1; D not certain. Germline V gene lookup returns CDR1 SGDLS and CDR2 YYNGEE. This CDR3 has 17 residues. The V gene lost 4 bases and the J gene lost 0 bases, with 19 bases spanning the gap. CDR3 in DNA: TGTGCCAGCAGCTCCCCGGGTTATGGTGGGATGAACACTGAAGCTTTCTTT. This codes for CASSSPGYGGMNTEAFF.

The V gene is TRBV7-6, the J gene TRBJ1-2; TRBD1 aligns across 8 bases. Germline trimming cut 1 base from V and 8 bases from J; bases unmatched to any gene: 9. The germline V gene has CDR1 SGHVS and CDR2 FNYEAQ. This CDR3 is built from 15 residues. The CDR3 DNA reads as TGTGCCAGCAGCTTAGTTCGGACAGGGATGGGCGGCTACACCTTC. It encodes CASSLVRTGMGGYTF.

The V and J genes are TRBV5-5 and TRBJ1-1, with D possibly TRBD1 on 5 matching bases. Trimming took 1 base from V and 5 from J, leaving 9 bases between them. The CDR3 runs to 13 residues. Germline-derived CDR1 and CDR2 are SGHKS and YYEKEE (reference sequence). The CDR3 sequence: CASSLIAGTEAFF. CDR3 nucleotides: TGTGCCAGCAGCTTGATCGCAGGGACTGAAGCTTTCTTT. Using reference TRBV5-5 and TRBJ1-1 for the parts outside the CDR3, the full variable domain is DAGVTQSPTHLIKTRGQQVTLRCSPISGHKSVSWYQQVLGQGPQFIFQYYEKEERGRGNFPDRFSARQFPNYSSELNVNALLLGDSALYLCASSLIAGTEAFFGQGTRLTVV.

The chain carries TRBV2 and TRBJ2-7; weak D call: TRBD1 (6 bases). CDR1 SNHLY and CDR2 FYNNEI come from the germline V gene. The CDR3 contains 11 residues. Trimming took 2 bases from V and 9 from J, leaving 8 bases between them. The CDR3 region has the DNA TGTGCCAGCAGTGAATTAGGGGGGCAGTACTTC. Its translation is CASSELGGQYF.

This chain connects TRBV25-1 to TRBJ2-2; no reliable D call. CDR1 is MGHDK and CDR2 is SYGVNS in the germline V gene. V was clipped by 1 base and J by 1 base, with 13 bases between them. This CDR3 comprises 17 residues. CDR3 loop: CASSEFGRDLNTGELFF. CDR3 bases: TGTGCCAGCAGTGAATTCGGCAGAGACCTGAACACCGGGGAGCTGTTTTTT.

The chain links TRBV19 to TRBJ2-7; 8 bases line up with TRBD2. In germline, CDR1 is LNHDA, CDR2 SQIVND (reference sequence). CDR3 size: 14 residues. J was trimmed by 2 bases and V by 10 bases; bases with no gene match: 10. The CDR3 DNA reads TGTGCCATCGCGACTAGCGCGCCTCCCTACGAGCAGTACTTC. The encoded protein is CAIATSAPPYEQYF. Drawing the rest from reference TRBV19 and TRBJ2-7, the complete variable domain is DGGITQSPKYLFRKEGQNVTLSCEQNLNHDAMYWYRQDPGQGLRLIYYSQIVNDFQKGDIAEGYSVSREKKESFPLTVTSAQKNPTAFYLCAIATSAPPYEQYFGPGTRLTVT.

CDR3: CASSLAGQGGTDTQYF. CDR3 sequence (DNA): TGTGCCAGCAGCTTAGCCGGACAGGGGGGCACAGATACGCAGTATTTT. V is TRBV7-2 and J is TRBJ2-3; 10 bases match TRBD1. Germline CDR1 and CDR2: SGHTA and FQGNSA. The V segment lost 0 bases and the J segment 1 base; nucleotides outside the gene matches: 1. The CDR3 runs to 16 residues.

The chain carries TRBV18 and TRBJ2-3, with D hard to call. From germline, CDR1 is KGHSH and CDR2 LQKENI. The CDR3 loop spans 13 amino acids. V lost 1 base and J 2 bases, leaving 4 bases between the germline ends. CDR3 DNA: TGTGCCAGCTCACCACAACACACAGATACGCAGTATTTT. Amino acid sequence: CASSPQHTDTQYF.

This clone was found a few times. J is TRBJ1-1 and V is TRBV5-4; 11 bases fit TRBD1. This CDR3 spans 16 amino acids. The V gene's germline CDR1 is SGHNT and CDR2 YYREEE (reference sequence). V lost 0 bases and J lost 6; bases outside the gene matches: 7. CDR3 coding DNA: TGTGCCAGCAGCTTGGGGGGACAGGGGGTGAGGGCTGAAGCTTTCTTT. Translation: CASSLGGQGVRAEAFF.

The chain uses TRBV4-2 and TRBJ2-4; D gene uncertain. The CDR3 contains 19 residues. Trimming took 0 bases from V and 0 from J, leaving 18 bases between them. Germline CDR1 is LGHNA and CDR2 is YNFKEQ. As DNA, the CDR3 is TGTGCCAGCAGCCAAGAATTAACCGGTGGCGTAATAGCCAAAAACATTCAGTACTTC. Its translation: CASSQELTGGVIAKNIQYF.

CDR3 loop: CASSLQQLQTQETQYF. CDR3 sequence (DNA): TGTGCCAGCAGCCTACAGCAGTTACAGACACAAGAGACCCAGTACTTC. This rearrangement joins TRBV7-2 to TRBJ2-5, with D unresolved. Germline V gene sequence: CDR1 SGHTA, CDR2 FQGNSA. V lost 5 bases and J lost 2, with 18 bases in between. The CDR3 consists of 16 residues.

V is TRBV6-5 and J is TRBJ2-7, with 9 positions matching TRBD2. This CDR3 is built from 13 residues. Germline lookup yields CDR1 MNHEY and CDR2 SVGAGI. V dropped 9 bases and J dropped 0; count of bases not matched to a gene: 3. The CDR3 DNA reads as TGTGCCAGTATTAGCGGGAGCTCCTACGAGCAGTACTTC. It encodes CASISGSSYEQYF.